Shown below are 29 T cell receptor beta chains from a single sample sequenced in a study of shared clonotypes between healthy human individuals. Method: immunoSEQ multiplex PCR; TCRdb's copy keeps in-frame clones and lacks some. Of roughly 500,000 clones in the sample, less than 80% are singletons; the top ten hold around 13%. The sequenced material came from PBMCs. The origin of the receptors is a woman between 40 and 55 years old in good health. Some clones in this sample may be carry-over from other donors' samples.

This clone was counted only a few times. The chain recombines TRBV7-9 with TRBJ2-2; D remains ambiguous. The CDR3 is made up of 11 amino acids. V lost 8 bases and J 7 bases, leaving 8 bases between the germline ends. CDR1 is SEHNR and CDR2 is FQNEAQ in the germline V gene (reference sequence). The CDR3 loop is CASVVDGELFF. CDR3 DNA: TGTGCCAGCGTTGTGGACGGGGAGCTGTTTTTT.

This clone has a count of ten or more. The chain has TRBV7-2 and TRBJ2-7, with 7 bases identical to TRBD1. Germline V gene lookup returns CDR1 SGHTA and CDR2 FQGNSA. The junction had 9 bases not matched to a gene; V was cut back by 4 bases and J by 9 bases. The CDR3 is made up of 13 amino acids. The CDR3 DNA reads TGTGCCAGCAGCTCACCTGGGACAGTTGGGCAGTACTTC. Protein: CASSSPGTVGQYF.

As concerns this clone: A read error may produce the germline difference seen at one junction end. The chain couples TRBV5-4 to TRBJ1-1; D not resolved. CDR3 length: 13 residues. Germline CDR1 reads SGHNT; CDR2 reads YYREEE (reference sequence). CDR3 bases: TGTGCCAGCAGCTTCCAAGGCGACACTGAAGCCTTCTTT. Translated, it gives CASSFQGDTEAFF.

About this clone itself: A read error is the likely source, as a far larger clone sits one nucleotide away. The chain couples TRBV7-8 to TRBJ2-2; either TRBD1 or TRBD2 may supply D (5 bases each). V dropped 1 base and J dropped 3 bases, with 9 bases sitting between them. CDR3 length: 15 amino acids. CDR1 is SGHVS and CDR2 is FQNEAQ in the germline V gene. CDR3 nucleotide sequence: TGTGCCAGCAGCTTAGACGGGGCCGACACCGGGGAGCTGTTTTTT. Its protein is CASSLDGADTGELFF.

This sequence joins TRBV4-3 and TRBJ1-4, with 7 nucleotides matching TRBD1. V shed 4 bases, J shed 2 bases, and the junction held 13 bases outside the gene matches. Per the germline V gene, CDR1 is LGHNA and CDR2 is YSLEER. CDR3 length: 18 residues. CDR3 residues: CASSRNPGPGQTNEKLFF. CDR3 in DNA: TGCGCCAGCAGCCGAAATCCGGGGCCGGGACAGACTAATGAAAAACTGTTTTTT.

This sequence joins TRBV19 and TRBJ2-2; 8 bases align to TRBD1. V was clipped by 5 bases and J by 4 bases; unmatched bases: 6. The CDR3 length is 15 residues. The V gene's germline CDR1 is LNHDA and CDR2 SQIVND (reference sequence). This CDR3 reads CASSPRQGTTGELFF. For the CDR3, the DNA is TGTGCCAGTAGTCCACGACAGGGGACCACCGGGGAGCTGTTTTTT.

This clone was observed a few times. The chain combines TRBV4-1 with TRBJ1-2; no reliable D call. Trimming removed 5 bases at V and 0 bases at J, with 19 bases between. CDR1 MGHRA and CDR2 YSYEKL come from the germline V gene. The CDR3 sequence is 17 residues long. The CDR3 region is CASSDSVTAPANYGYTF. Here the CDR3 DNA reads TGCGCCAGCAGCGATTCGGTCACGGCGCCTGCTAACTATGGCTACACCTTC.

V is TRBV19 and J is TRBJ2-6, with a possible D match to TRBD2 (6 bases). Germline CDR1 is LNHDA and CDR2 is SQIVND (reference sequence). The V end lost 4 bases, the J end lost 1 base, and 11 bases lay between the germline ends. The CDR3 length is 16 residues. This chain's CDR3 is CASSTHGGSGANVLTF. CDR3 nucleotide sequence: TGTGCCAGTAGTACCCACGGAGGGTCTGGGGCCAACGTCCTGACTTTC.

This CDR3 is CASSVGGRVGGYTF. CDR3 nucleotides: TGTGCCAGCAGCGTAGGAGGCAGGGTCGGTGGCTACACCTTC. The chain links TRBV9 to TRBJ1-2; D possibly corresponds to TRBD1 (5 bases). Germline V gene data show CDR1 as SGDLS and CDR2 as YYNGEE. V shed 0 bases and J shed 7 bases, with 13 bases lying between them. The CDR3 has 14 amino acids.

The rearrangement links TRBV28 to TRBJ2-5, with 7 bases identical to TRBD2. The CDR3 sequence is 16 residues long. V trimming: 8 bases; J trimming: 7 bases; junction bases outside the gene matches: 19. Germline CDR1 reads MDHEN; CDR2 reads SYDVKM. The CDR3: CASGPTALGRARTQYF. Written as DNA, the CDR3 is TGTGCCAGCGGACCGACTGCACTGGGGAGGGCCCGGACCCAGTACTTC.

The chain uses TRBV7-2 and TRBJ2-7, with 9 nucleotides matching TRBD2. The J segment lost 4 bases and the V segment lost 3 bases, leaving 10 bases of the junction unmatched. CDR3 length equals 16 residues. From germline, CDR1 is SGHTA and CDR2 FQGNSA. CDR3 sequence: CASSFSAAGGPYEQYF. Written as DNA, the CDR3 is TGTGCCAGCAGCTTTAGTGCTGCGGGAGGGCCGTACGAGCAGTACTTC.

This clone was seen a few times. Being one base from a much bigger clone, this may be a read error. This rearrangement joins TRBV7-3 to TRBJ2-5; TRBD2 is a possible D gene (5 bases). The CDR3 runs 16 residues. Germline loops: CDR1 SGHTA, CDR2 FQGTGA. Trimming pared 2 bases from V and 7 bases from J, leaving 20 bases between. CDR3 nucleotide sequence: TGTGCCAGCAGCTTATCCGCTGCGGGTGGGTCTGGGACCCAGTACTTC. It yields the protein CASSLSAAGGSGTQYF.

This clone was observed a handful of times. V gene TRBV7-3 combines with J gene TRBJ2-2; TRBD2 matches at 8 bases. With V trimmed by 5 bases and J by 8 bases, 7 bases remained unmatched. This CDR3 is 14 amino acids long. CDR1 is SGHTA and CDR2 is FQGTGA in the germline V gene. CDR3 in amino acids: CASSPGLVVGELFF. Here the CDR3 DNA reads TGTGCCAGCAGCCCGGGACTAGTTGTTGGGGAGCTGTTTTTT.

This clone came up a few times. The V and J genes are TRBV4-3 and TRBJ2-7; a possible D gene is TRBD2 (6 bases). The V gene's germline CDR1 is LGHNA and CDR2 YSLEER. This CDR3 is built from 15 residues. V was pared by 0 bases and J by 3 bases, with 12 bases between. CDR3 nucleotides: TGCGCCAGCAGCCAAGATTGGGGGGTGTTCTACGAGCAGTACTTC. This sequence encodes CASSQDWGVFYEQYF.

Concerning this clone itself: Other DNA sequences in the sample encode the same CDR3. This chain joins TRBV6-5 and TRBJ2-7, with a possible D match to TRBD2 (6 bases). The CDR3 length is 15 residues. Germline CDR1 reads MNHEY; CDR2 reads SVGAGI. Trimming took 3 bases from V and 0 from J, leaving 12 bases between them. The CDR3 nucleotides are TGTGCCAGCAGTTATGGGGGGACTGGCTCCTACGAGCAGTACTTC. This codes for CASSYGGTGSYEQYF.

About this clone itself: Lacking the conserved final phenylalanine or tryptophan, this CDR3 likely reflects a read error. The gene calls are TRBV6-1 and TRBJ2-7; the match to TRBD2 covers 12 bases. V lost 1 base, J lost 2 bases, and 0 bases stayed unmatched. Per the germline V gene, CDR1 is MNHNS and CDR2 is SASEGT. The CDR3 length is 15 residues. The CDR3 nucleotides read TGTGCCAGCAGTGAAGGACTAGCGGGAGCCTACGAGCAGTACCTT. This encodes CASSEGLAGAYEQYL.

Only a few counts were recorded for this clone. Since a far larger clone is one base different, this is likely a read error. J is TRBJ1-5 and V is TRBV5-8, with 10 bases fitting TRBD1. The germline V gene encodes CDR1 SGHTS and CDR2 YDEGEE. The CDR3 loop spans 14 amino acids. V trimming: 7 bases; J trimming: 3 bases; junction bases outside the gene matches: 4. The chain's CDR3 is CASGTGVLNQPQHF. CDR3 in DNA: TGTGCCAGCGGGACAGGGGTCCTCAATCAGCCCCAGCATTTT.

J is TRBJ1-5 and V is TRBV15, with 7 bases aligning to TRBD1. Germline trimming cut 5 bases from V and 9 bases from J; bases unmatched to any gene: 13. CDR3 size: 15 residues. The germline V gene encodes CDR1 LNHNV and CDR2 YYDKDF (reference sequence). The DNA of the CDR3 is TGTGCCACCAGCGGCTCCGGGACAGTCCGGAGGCCCCAGCATTTT. This encodes CATSGSGTVRRPQHF. The entire variable domain, with the rest obtained from reference TRBV15 and TRBJ1-5, is as follows: DAMVIQNPRYQVTQFGKPVTLSCSQTLNHNVMYWYQQKSSQAPKLLFHYYDKDFNNEADTPDNFQSRRPNTSFCFLDIRSPGLGDTAMYLCATSGSGTVRRPQHFGDGTRLSIL.

The chain combines TRBV16 with TRBJ2-7, with TRBD2 matching 12 bases. The V segment lost 8 bases and the J segment 0 bases; nucleotides outside the gene matches: 11. This CDR3 spans 17 amino acids. CDR1 is KGHSY, CDR2 FQNENV, per germline. The CDR3 protein is CASRGLAGSSSSYEQYF. As DNA, the CDR3 is TGTGCCAGCCGAGGACTAGCGGGATCTTCTAGCTCCTACGAGCAGTACTTC.

The genes are TRBV5-6 and TRBJ2-7; D is undetermined. The V gene's germline CDR1 is SGHDT and CDR2 YYEEEE. V lost 2 bases and J 4 bases, leaving 4 bases between the germline ends. The CDR3 totals 11 residues. The CDR3 spells CASSFKYEQYF. The DNA of the CDR3 is TGTGCCAGCAGCTTCAAATACGAGCAGTACTTC.

This clone was seen a handful of times. The V call is TRBV18, the J call TRBJ2-7; D gene ambiguous. Trimming pared 3 bases from V and 4 bases from J, leaving 7 bases between. The CDR3 is 12 amino acids. CDR1 is KGHSH, CDR2 LQKENI, per germline. In DNA form, the CDR3 reads TGTGCCAGCTCACCCACAGAATACGAGCAGTACTTC. It codes for CASSPTEYEQYF.

CDR3 sequence reads: CASTPAAGGDGPQETQYF. In DNA form, the CDR3 reads TGTGCCAGCACCCCGGCGGCAGGGGGTGATGGCCCTCAAGAGACCCAGTACTTC. The chain carries TRBV5-6 and TRBJ2-5; 7 bases map to TRBD1. After removal of 6 bases from V and 2 bases from J, the junction contained 19 bases not matched to a gene. The length of the CDR3 is 18 residues. Germline V lookup: CDR1 SGHDT, CDR2 YYEEEE.

V usage is TRBV14 and J usage is TRBJ2-3; weak D call: TRBD1 (5 bases). The germline V gene encodes CDR1 SGHDN and CDR2 FVKESK. The CDR3 length is 15 residues. V lost 1 base to trimming and J lost 1 base, with 9 bases between them. CDR3 coding DNA: TGTGCCAGCAGCCAAGTCAGGGCAGGCACAGATACGCAGTATTTT. It yields the protein CASSQVRAGTDTQYF.

The V and J genes are TRBV9 and TRBJ2-2; a possible D gene is TRBD2 (5 bases). Germline V gene lookup returns CDR1 SGDLS and CDR2 YYNGEE. The CDR3 is 14 residues long. V shed 4 bases and J shed 3 bases, with 10 bases lying between them. The CDR3 is CASSLGLYTGELFF. The CDR3 DNA is TGTGCCAGCAGCCTCGGACTGTACACCGGGGAGCTGTTTTTT.

This clone was picked up a small number of times. J is TRBJ2-5 and V is TRBV6-6; possibly TRBD2 for D (5 bases). V shed 6 bases and J shed 3 bases, with 17 bases lying between them. The CDR3 is made up of 15 amino acids. Germline V gene lookup returns CDR1 MNHNY and CDR2 SVGAGI (reference sequence). Here the CDR3 reads CASSLAGGEEETQYF. The CDR3 DNA sequence: TGTGCCAGCAGCCTAGCTGGCGGCGAGGAAGAGACCCAGTACTTC.

The chain couples TRBV28 to TRBJ2-3; the D is unclear. V dropped 3 bases and J dropped 2 bases, with 9 bases sitting between them. This CDR3 is built from 14 residues. Germline assignment: CDR1 MDHEN and CDR2 SYDVKM. CDR3 in DNA: TGTGCCAGCAGTTTGAGACCCGTCACAGATACGCAGTATTTT. Amino acid sequence: CASSLRPVTDTQYF.

The rearrangement uses TRBV7-2 and TRBJ2-1; possibly TRBD1 for D (5 bases). The V and J ends lost 1 base and 1 base respectively, with 8 bases between them. The CDR3 length is 15 residues. Germline V gene lookup returns CDR1 SGHTA and CDR2 FQGNSA. CDR3: CASSLEGLSYNEQFF. The CDR3 bases are TGTGCCAGCAGCTTAGAGGGGCTATCCTACAATGAGCAGTTCTTC.

J is TRBJ2-1 and V is TRBV5-1; 7 nucleotides align to TRBD1. The CDR3 contains 15 residues. Per the germline V gene, CDR1 is SGHRS and CDR2 is YFSETQ. V lost 0 bases and J lost 7; bases outside the gene matches: 7. This chain's CDR3 is CASSLVGRGRNEQFF. The CDR3 bases are TGCGCCAGCAGCTTGGTTGGCAGGGGGAGAAATGAGCAGTTCTTC.

The DNA of the CDR3 is TGTGCCAGCAGTGTCAGGGTATCAGATACGCAGTATTTT. Translation: CASSVRVSDTQYF. V gene TRBV2 combines with J gene TRBJ2-3; D is possibly TRBD1 (5 bases). Trimming stripped 4 bases from V and 4 bases from J, with 9 bases between. Germline CDR1 and CDR2: SNHLY and FYNNEI. The CDR3 loop spans 13 amino acids.